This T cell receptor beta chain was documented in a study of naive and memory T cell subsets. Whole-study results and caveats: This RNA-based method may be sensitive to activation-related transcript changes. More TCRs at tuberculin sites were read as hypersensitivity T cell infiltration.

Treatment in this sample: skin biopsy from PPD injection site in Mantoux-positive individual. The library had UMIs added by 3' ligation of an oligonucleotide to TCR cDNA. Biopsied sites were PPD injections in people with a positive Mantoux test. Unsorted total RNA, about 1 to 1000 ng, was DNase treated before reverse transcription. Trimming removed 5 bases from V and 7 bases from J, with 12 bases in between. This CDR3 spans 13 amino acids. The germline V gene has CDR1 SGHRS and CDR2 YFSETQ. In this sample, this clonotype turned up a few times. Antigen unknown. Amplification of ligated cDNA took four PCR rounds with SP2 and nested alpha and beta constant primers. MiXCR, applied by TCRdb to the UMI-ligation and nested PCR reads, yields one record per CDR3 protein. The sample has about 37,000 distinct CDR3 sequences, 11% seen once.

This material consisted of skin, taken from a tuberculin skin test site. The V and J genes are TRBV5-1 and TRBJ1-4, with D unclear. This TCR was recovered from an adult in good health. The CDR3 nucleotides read TGCGCCAGCAGGTCCGGGCCTCGTGAAAAACTGTTTTTT. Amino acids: CASRSGPREKLFF.